This T cell receptor beta chain was found in a study of T cell responses to AZD1222 COVID-19 vaccine. Produced via immunoSEQ multiplex PCR; TCRdb's table is partial and in-frame only. The sample contains 120,000 or so clones, 70% to 90% of which appear only once. Trimming cost V 3 bases and J 0 bases, with 12 bases left between them. CDR3 length equals 15 residues. Germline loops: CDR1 SGHRS, CDR2 YFSETQ. This sequence originates from an adult who received the AZD1222 COVID-19 vaccine. This rearrangement joins TRBV5-1 to TRBJ1-1; D unclear. The sample consisted of peripheral blood, taken 28 days after the second AZD1222 dose. The CDR3 coding sequence is TGCGCCAGCAGCTCTACGGGAGTATTGAACACTGAAGCTTTCTTT. Its translation is CASSSTGVLNTEAFF.